These T cell receptor beta chains were read from a single sample in a study of spatial heterogeneity in lung cancer. TCRdb re-derived calls from the 5' RACE reads in MiXCR, one entry per CDR3 protein. The data contain tens of thousands of distinct CDR3 sequences, approximately 4.8% of them singletons. The sequenced sample was lung tumor tissue, obtained at surgery. The receptors shown here come from a male donor with early-stage non-small cell lung cancer. CDR3s include the opening cysteine and the closing phenylalanine or tryptophan. D genes are given only for firm matches. The size of a clone is reported for some rows only, either as once, few or many, or as a class for expanded clones.

d_call	v_call	clone_size	j_call	cdr3_aa	cdr3_nt
-	TRBV6-6	many	TRBJ2-7	CAAYSFHSYEQYF	TGTGCCGCCTACAGCTTCCATTCCTACGAGCAGTACTTC
-	TRBV2	many	TRBJ2-1	CASRRSGDFYEQFF	TGTGCCAGCAGACGTTCGGGAGATTTTTATGAGCAGTTCTTC
TRBD1	TRBV2	many	TRBJ1-1	CASRWGRGPPDTEAFF	TGTGCCAGCAGATGGGGCAGGGGGCCGCCTGACACTGAAGCTTTCTTT
TRBD2	TRBV6-2/TRBV6-3	many	TRBJ2-1	CASSYGRLAGVGEQFF	TGTGCCAGCAGTTATGGACGCCTAGCGGGAGTAGGTGAGCAGTTCTTC
-	TRBV5-1	many	TRBJ2-7	CASSLAVSHYEQYF	TGCGCCAGCAGCTTGGCGGTTAGCCACTACGAGCAGTACTTC
-	TRBV11-2	many	TRBJ2-1	CASSRTNQEQFF	TGTGCCAGCAGTCGGACTAACCAAGAGCAGTTCTTC
-	TRBV28	many	TRBJ1-6	CASISGGRLYNSPLHF	TGTGCCAGCATCTCGGGAGGGAGGCTTTATAATTCACCCCTCCACTTT
-	TRBV11-2	many	TRBJ2-6	CASSSRGSGANVLTF	TGTGCCAGCAGCAGCAGGGGCTCTGGGGCCAACGTCCTGACTTTC
-	TRBV12-3/TRBV12-4	many	TRBJ2-2	CATREGPGELFF	TGTGCCACCCGCGAGGGTCCCGGGGAGCTGTTTTTT
TRBD1	TRBV28	many	TRBJ1-6	CASSKQGSSYNSPLHF	TGTGCCAGCAGTAAACAGGGGTCTTCCTATAATTCACCCCTCCACTTT
-	TRBV12-3/TRBV12-4	many	TRBJ2-1	CASSLDHRDEQFF	TGTGCCAGCAGTTTGGACCACCGAGATGAGCAGTTCTTC
-	TRBV7-2	many	TRBJ2-3	CASSRVSQYTDTQYF	TGTGCCAGCAGCCGGGTGTCTCAATACACAGATACGCAGTATTTT
TRBD2	TRBV7-2	many	TRBJ2-1	CASRTSGGARNEQFF	TGTGCCAGCAGGACTAGCGGGGGGGCCCGCAATGAGCAGTTCTTC
TRBD1	TRBV5-1	many	TRBJ2-1	CASSSPRQGWNEQFF	TGCGCCAGCAGCTCTCCCAGACAGGGGTGGAATGAGCAGTTCTTC
-	TRBV27	many	TRBJ1-2	CASSLYGWGGSDGYTF	TGTGCCAGCAGTTTATACGGCTGGGGAGGTAGTGATGGCTACACCTTC
-	TRBV30	many	TRBJ1-5	CAWDKRRGQPQHF	TGTGCCTGGGACAAACGTCGAGGTCAGCCCCAGCATTTT
-	TRBV7-9	many	TRBJ2-7	CASSHPGSNYEQYF	TGTGCCAGCAGCCACCCCGGGTCAAACTACGAGCAGTACTTC
-	TRBV20-1	many	TRBJ1-1	CSASYGQMNTEAFF	TGCAGTGCTAGTTACGGACAGATGAACACTGAAGCTTTCTTT
-	TRBV20-1	many	TRBJ1-1	CSARNPGRGAEAFF	TGCAGTGCTAGGAATCCAGGGAGGGGGGCTGAAGCTTTCTTT
-	TRBV25-1	medium-sized	TRBJ2-7	CASSGPESSYEQYF	TGTGCCAGCAGTGGGCCGGAAAGCTCCTACGAGCAGTACTTC
-	TRBV10-3	-	TRBJ2-7	CATIKPGLYYEQYF	TGTGCCACAATTAAACCAGGGCTTTACTACGAGCAGTACTTC
-	TRBV6-5	many	TRBJ2-5	CASSKTGRETQYF	TGTGCCAGCAGTAAGACAGGGAGGGAGACCCAGTACTTC
TRBD2	TRBV20-1	many	TRBJ2-1	CSAETGLAGINEQFF	TGCAGTGCTGAAACGGGACTAGCGGGGATAAATGAGCAGTTCTTC
TRBD2	TRBV5-1	many	TRBJ2-1	CASSPPSGGADEQFF	TGCGCCAGCAGCCCACCTAGCGGGGGGGCCGATGAGCAGTTCTTC
TRBD1	TRBV14	many	TRBJ2-3	CASRPGTGATDTQYF	TGTGCCAGCAGACCCGGGACAGGGGCGACAGATACGCAGTATTTT
-	TRBV6-5	many	TRBJ2-7	CASSYGGAGYEQYF	TGTGCCAGCAGTTACGGGGGGGCAGGCTACGAGCAGTACTTC
-	TRBV28	many	TRBJ2-5	CASSPWIKTQYF	TGTGCCAGCAGTCCATGGATCAAGACCCAGTACTTC
TRBD2	TRBV27	many	TRBJ2-5	CASSLAGLAESTQYF	TGTGCCAGCAGTTTAGCGGGACTAGCGGAGTCGACCCAGTACTTC
TRBD1	TRBV11-2	many	TRBJ2-2	CASSPTGPTGELFF	TGTGCCAGCAGTCCGACAGGGCCCACCGGGGAGCTGTTTTTT
TRBD1	TRBV20-1	many	TRBJ1-6	CSARAFRTGEPYNSPLHF	TGCAGTGCTAGAGCTTTTAGGACAGGGGAGCCCTATAATTCACCCCTCCACTTT
-	TRBV19	many	TRBJ1-5	CASSIDGGGNQPQHF	TGTGCCAGTAGTATAGATGGGGGAGGCAATCAGCCCCAGCATTTT
-	TRBV24-1	-	TRBJ2-7	CATSGDKAYEQYF	TGTGCCACCTCTGGTGACAAGGCCTACGAGCAGTACTTC
-	TRBV27	many	TRBJ1-6	CASSLYGTTNSPLHF	TGTGCCAGCAGTTTATATGGGACCACCAATTCACCCCTCCACTTT